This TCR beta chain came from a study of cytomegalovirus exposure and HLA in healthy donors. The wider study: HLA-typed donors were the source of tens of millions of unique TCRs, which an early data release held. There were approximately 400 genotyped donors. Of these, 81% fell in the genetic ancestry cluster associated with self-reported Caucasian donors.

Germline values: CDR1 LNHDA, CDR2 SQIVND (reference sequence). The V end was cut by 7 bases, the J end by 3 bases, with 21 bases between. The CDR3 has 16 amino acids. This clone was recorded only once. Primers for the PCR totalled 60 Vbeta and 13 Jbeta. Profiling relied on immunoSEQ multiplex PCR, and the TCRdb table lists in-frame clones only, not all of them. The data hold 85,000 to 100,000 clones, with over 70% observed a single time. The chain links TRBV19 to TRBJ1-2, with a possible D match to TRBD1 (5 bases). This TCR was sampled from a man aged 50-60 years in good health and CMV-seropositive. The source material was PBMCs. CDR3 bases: TGTGCCAGTATTGGCGGTGGGGGGGATTTGTACTATGGCTACACCTTC. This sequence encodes CASIGGGGDLYYGYTF.